Each of the 20 T cell receptor beta chains below was sequenced from the same sample in a study of blood T cell repertoires in COVID-19. Clones were sequenced by immunoSEQ multiplex PCR, and TCRdb holds only the in-frame ones, with some missing. The sample consists of roughly 350,000 clones, around nine tenths of them appearing once. Sequencing was performed on peripheral blood. The receptors were gathered from a woman aged 18-35 years who had recovered from COVID-19.

The chain links TRBV18 to TRBJ1-1; unclear D gene. The CDR3 sequence is 12 residues long. With 6 bases removed from V and 7 bases from J, the gap between germline ends came to 12 bases. Germline loops: CDR1 KGHSH, CDR2 LQKENI. Here the CDR3 DNA reads TGTGCCAGCTCCCCCGGAGTTAATGAAGCTTTCTTT. It specifies CASSPGVNEAFF.

Only one count was recorded for this clone. The gene calls are TRBV12-5 and TRBJ2-1, with 11 bases aligning to TRBD2. The CDR3 is 17 residues long. Trimming removed 5 bases from V and 3 bases from J; junction bases left unmatched: 9. The V gene's germline CDR1 is LGHNT and CDR2 FRNRAP. DNA of the CDR3: TGTGCTAGTGGTCGGGGACTAGCGGCTTATATCTACAATGAGCAGTTCTTC. Protein sequence: CASGRGLAAYIYNEQFF.

This clone came up once. V gene TRBV7-6 combines with J gene TRBJ2-5, with TRBD2 matching 8 bases. After removal of 0 bases from V and 2 bases from J, the junction contained 2 bases not matched to a gene. The CDR3 runs to 15 residues. CDR1 SGHVS and CDR2 FNYEAQ come from the germline V gene. The CDR3 nucleotides are TGTGCCAGCAGCTTAGCGACTAGCGTACAAGAGACCCAGTACTTC. This codes for CASSLATSVQETQYF.

The gene calls are TRBV5-1 and TRBJ1-5; TRBD1 matches 8 bases. Trimming took 4 bases from V and 1 from J; bases not matched to a gene: 4. Germline V gives CDR1 SGHRS, CDR2 YFSETQ. The CDR3 contains 15 residues. CDR3 nucleotides: TGCGCCAGCAGCCCTGGGACAGGAAGCAATCAGCCCCAGCATTTT. This sequence encodes CASSPGTGSNQPQHF.

The chain is built from TRBV9 and TRBJ1-2; 10 positions agree with TRBD1. Per germline, CDR1 SGDLS and CDR2 YYNGEE. V shed 4 bases, J shed 6 bases, and the junction held 18 bases outside the gene matches. The CDR3 has 18 residues. This CDR3 is CASSQTRQGARGPNGYTF. CDR3 sequence (DNA): TGTGCCAGCAGCCAAACTCGACAGGGGGCGAGGGGGCCCAATGGCTACACCTTC.

The V call is TRBV29-1, the J call TRBJ2-7; no clear D gene. V was pared by 7 bases and J by 3 bases, with 10 bases between. Germline V lookup: CDR1 SQVTM, CDR2 ANQGSEA. The CDR3 is made up of 11 amino acids. The CDR3 sequence is CSATKGYEQYV. DNA of the CDR3: TGCAGCGCAACTAAAGGCTACGAGCAGTACGTC.

The chain recombines TRBV2 with TRBJ2-3, with a possible D match to TRBD2 (7 bases). There are 15 residues in the CDR3. CDR1 is SNHLY, CDR2 FYNNEI, per germline. Trimming left V 6 bases short and J 10 bases short, with 23 bases between. The CDR3 region is CASRLGATGGFSQYF. In DNA form, the CDR3 reads TGTGCCAGCAGGTTGGGGGCGACGGGAGGATTCTCGCAGTATTTT. Combining the CDR3 with reference TRBV2 and TRBJ2-3 gives the whole variable domain EPEVTQTPSHQVTQMGQEVILRCVPISNHLYFYWYRQILGQKVEFLVSFYNNEISEKSEIFDDQFSVERPDGSNFTLKIRSTKLEDSAMYFCASRLGATGGFSQYFGPGTRLTVL.

The rearrangement links TRBV11-3 to TRBJ1-1; D unclear. This CDR3 is 14 amino acids long. The germline gives CDR1 SGHNT, CDR2 YENEEA. Trimming took 1 base from V and 4 from J, leaving 10 bases between them. The DNA for the CDR3 is TGTGCCAGCAGCTTAGGTGAGGGTACCACTGAAGCTTTCTTT. It codes for CASSLGEGTTEAFF. Drawing the rest from reference TRBV11-3 and TRBJ1-1, the complete variable domain is EAGVVQSPRYKIIEKKQPVAFWCNPISGHNTLYWYLQNLGQGPELLIRYENEEAVDDSQLPKDRFSAERLKGVDSTLKIQPAELGDSAVYLCASSLGEGTTEAFFGQGTRLTVV.

The rearrangement joins TRBV24-1 to TRBJ2-3, with D perhaps TRBD1 (6 bases). CDR3 size: 15 residues. With 4 bases removed from V and 2 bases from J, the gap between germline ends came to 12 bases. Germline CDR1 is KGHDR and CDR2 is SFDVKD. The chain's CDR3 is CATSEPTGPTDTQYF. DNA for the CDR3: TGTGCCACCAGTGAACCGACAGGCCCCACAGATACGCAGTATTTT.

There are a few counts of this clone. The chain couples TRBV29-1 to TRBJ1-1; 10 bases match TRBD1. Trimming cost V 7 bases and J 5 bases; bases outside gene matches: 10. The germline CDR1 and CDR2 sequences are SQVTM and ANQGSEA. The length of the CDR3 is 14 residues. For the CDR3, the DNA is TGCAGCGCACAACGACAGGGGGCGCGGACTGAAGCTTTCTTT. As protein: CSAQRQGARTEAFF.

This sequence joins TRBV5-1 and TRBJ2-1; TRBD2 agrees at 7 bases. The CDR3 loop spans 14 amino acids. Germline-derived CDR1 and CDR2 are SGHRS and YFSETQ. V was clipped by 2 bases and J by 3 bases; unmatched bases: 2. CDR3 in DNA: TGCGCCAGCAGCTTTAGCGGGTACTACAATGAGCAGTTCTTC. This sequence encodes CASSFSGYYNEQFF.

The chain joins TRBV5-6 to TRBJ1-2; TRBD1 matches 10 bases. CDR1 is SGHDT and CDR2 is YYEEEE in the germline V gene. The CDR3 covers 15 residues. Trimming removed 4 bases from V and 9 bases from J; junction bases left unmatched: 12. CDR3 in amino acids: CASSQGQGYARSYTF. For the CDR3, the DNA is TGTGCCAGCAGCCAGGGACAGGGGTACGCTAGGAGCTACACCTTC.

The chain carries TRBV2 and TRBJ1-2; D is possibly TRBD1 (5 bases). Per the germline V gene, CDR1 is SNHLY and CDR2 is FYNNEI. Trimming removed 4 bases at V and 0 bases at J, with 12 bases between. The CDR3 runs to 15 residues. The CDR3 DNA reads TGTGCCAGCAGTGGGGCAGGACAACCTAACTATGGCTACACCTTC. Protein: CASSGAGQPNYGYTF.

The rearrangement uses TRBV11-3 and TRBJ1-1, with TRBD1 as a possible D gene (6 bases). Germline CDR1 and CDR2: SGHNT and YENEEA. The germline V and J ends were trimmed by 5 bases and 1 base, with 11 bases remaining between them. The CDR3 is 14 amino acids. The CDR3 is CASSAGTPNTEAFF. CDR3 nucleotide sequence: TGTGCCAGCAGCGCCGGGACACCGAACACTGAAGCTTTCTTT.

The chain combines TRBV4-1 with TRBJ2-7, with no clear D. The germline CDR1 and CDR2 sequences are MGHRA and YSYEKL. This CDR3 contains 12 residues. The CDR3 nucleotides are TGCGCCAGCAGCCAAGATGTAAGAGAAGCGAACGTC. This gives the protein CASSQDVREANV.

V gene TRBV11-3 combines with J gene TRBJ1-4; the match to TRBD1 covers 9 bases. The CDR3 extends over 16 amino acids. V lost 4 bases, J lost 13 bases, and 16 bases stayed unmatched. CDR1 and CDR2 (germline): SGHNT, YENEEA. The CDR3 loop is CASSYRDREGDLGLFF. DNA for the CDR3: TGTGCCAGCAGCTACCGGGACAGGGAAGGGGACCTAGGACTGTTTTTT.

This chain uses TRBV21-1 with TRBJ2-7; TRBD1, the table's D call, lacks a check against the DNA. TRBV21-1 is reported as a pseudogene. This CDR3 contains 16 residues. The DNA for the CDR3 is TGTGCCAGCAGCAACCTCCGGGACAGGGGGCGGTACGAGCAGTACGTC. Translation gives CASSNLRDRGRYEQYV.

The chain couples TRBV7-9 to TRBJ1-2; 10 bases are a match to TRBD1. The germline gives CDR1 SEHNR, CDR2 FQNEAQ (reference sequence). The CDR3 is made up of 16 amino acids. Trimming cost V 0 bases and J 8 bases; bases outside gene matches: 9. CDR3 region: CASSLAPPDRGQGYTF. Written as DNA, the CDR3 is TGTGCCAGCAGCTTAGCCCCCCCTGACAGGGGGCAAGGCTACACCTTC.

The rearrangement links TRBV5-4 to TRBJ1-2, with TRBD1 matching over 7 bases. The CDR3 has 12 amino acids. Germline CDR1 reads SGHNT; CDR2 reads YYREEE (reference sequence). Trimming at V came to 5 bases and at J to 2 bases, leaving 0 bases not matched to a gene. The CDR3 bases are TGTGCCAGCAGGACAGGGAACTATGGCTACACCTTC. It codes for CASRTGNYGYTF. The full variable domain, in which reference TRBV5-4 and TRBJ1-2 provide the parts outside the CDR3, is ETGVTQSPTHLIKTRGQQVTLRCSSQSGHNTVSWYQQALGQGPQFIFQYYREEENGRGNFPPRFSGLQFPNYSSELNVNALELDDSALYLCASRTGNYGYTFGSGTRLTVV.

The chain joins TRBV25-1 to TRBJ1-2; D ambiguous. This CDR3 is built from 14 residues. Per the germline V gene, CDR1 is MGHDK and CDR2 is SYGVNS. The germline V and J ends were trimmed by 0 bases and 7 bases, with 12 bases remaining between them. DNA of the CDR3: TGTGCCAGCAGTGAATATCAAGAGGGAATTGGCTACACCTTC. Its protein product is CASSEYQEGIGYTF.